The clone carrying this TCR beta chain was seen many times. Its cognate antigen is unknown. From the RT-PCR reads, TCRdb called clonotypes with MiXCR, one entry per CDR3 protein. The table includes 500,000 to 600,000 distinct CDR3 sequences, approximately 7.6% detected once. The data are from a study of response to subunit inactivated influenza vaccine. The J segment lost 0 bases and the V segment lost 6 bases, leaving 4 bases of the junction unmatched. From germline, CDR1 is SGHRS and CDR2 YFSETQ. The CDR3 has 14 residues. Study results and limitations: There was a suggestion from the authors that each seasonal influenza vaccination recruits few new T cells.

The source was PBMCs from blood, collected about 23 months after vaccination. The rearrangement uses TRBV5-1 and TRBJ1-1; TRBD1 aligns across 8 bases. The receptor's source is a man aged 50-75 years who received an inactivated influenza vaccine. The CDR3 loop is CASKRTGMNTEAFF. In nucleotides, the CDR3 is TGCGCCAGCAAACGGACAGGGATGAACACTGAAGCTTTCTTT.